What follows describes a single T cell receptor beta chain. This sample stems from a study of control samples from healthy donors and cancer patients. The table came from immunoSEQ multiplex PCR; TCRdb's copy has only in-frame clones and leaves some out. The sample includes roughly 81,000 clones, about 79% of them seen just once. CDR3 length: 14 residues. In germline, CDR1 is MNHEY, CDR2 SVGAGI. Trimming took off 0 bases at V and 1 base at J, with 6 bases between the two ends. Sequencing used PBMCs. The sequence derives from a man aged 55 to 70 with head and neck cancer. V usage is TRBV6-5 and J usage is TRBJ2-5, with D hard to call. The CDR3 here is CASSYSLIQETQYF. DNA for the CDR3: TGTGCCAGCAGTTACTCGCTAATCCAAGAGACCCAGTACTTC.